This is a list of T cell receptor beta chains from one sample in a study of fetal regulatory T cell absence and autoimmunity. The data were produced by immunoSEQ multiplex PCR, yet TCRdb's version contains in-frame clones alone and is incomplete. Among about 50,000 clones listed, about four fifths were seen once. Sequencing was done on a sample of cord blood. The source is a newborn boy with IPEX syndrome. CDR3s include the opening cysteine and the closing phenylalanine or tryptophan. The D gene is left open where the match is weak. Only part of the rows carry a size: once, few, many, or a class if the clone is expanded.

>TRBD2|.|TRBJ2-7|TRBV6-5
CATPFERGRPYEQYF
TGTGCCACCCCGTTCGAGCGGGGGCGCCCCTACGAGCAGTACTTC
>.|once|TRBJ2-3|TRBV4-3
CASSQDRSHATDTQYF
TGCGCCAGCAGCCAAGATAGGTCACATGCCACAGATACGCAGTATTTT
>.|.|TRBJ1-4|TRBV11-2
CAIRGREGTNEKLFF
TGTGCCATAAGAGGCAGGGAAGGAACTAATGAAAAACTGTTTTTT
>.|.|TRBJ1-2|TRBV21-1
CASRASYGYTF
TGTGCCAGCAGGGCCAGCTATGGCTACACCTTC
>.|.|TRBJ1-6|TRBV6-5
CASSRHHYNSPLHF
TGTGCCAGCAGTAGACACCACTATAATTCACCCCTCCACTTT
>.|once|TRBJ2-1|TRBV27
CASSLGRGYNEQFF
TGTGCCAGCAGTTTAGGACGAGGCTACAATGAGCAGTTCTTC
>.|once|TRBJ2-1|TRBV4-1
CASSRHSRGPTYNEQFF
TGCGCCAGCAGCCGCCACTCCCGGGGGCCAACCTACAATGAGCAGTTCTTC
>TRBD1|.|TRBJ1-1|TRBV27
CASSLRDRNTEAFF
TGTGCCAGCAGTTTAAGGGACAGGAACACTGAAGCTTTCTTT
>.|.|TRBJ1-1|TRBV6-5
CASSAGPRGTEAFF
TGTGCCAGCAGTGCGGGACCTCGAGGGACTGAAGCTTTCTTT
>.|.|TRBJ1-4|TRBV6-5
CASSSPGQSTNEKLFF
TGTGCCAGCAGTTCACCTGGACAGTCAACTAATGAAAAACTGTTTTTT
>TRBD1|.|TRBJ1-2|TRBV6-1
CASSRTTGEVGGYTF
TGTGCCAGCAGCCGAACCACAGGGGAAGTAGGCGGCTACACCTTC
>.|.|TRBJ1-1|TRBV18
CASSPRGIMNTEAFF
TGTGCCAGCTCACCAAGGGGGATTATGAACACTGAAGCTTTCTTT
>TRBD2|.|TRBJ2-2|TRBV13
CASSLGLAGGSTGELFF
TGTGCCAGCAGCTTGGGACTAGCGGGGGGGTCCACCGGGGAGCTGTTTTTT
>.|.|TRBJ1-1|TRBV2
CASRGPNTEAFF
TGTGCCAGCAGGGGTCCGAACACTGAAGCTTTCTTT
>.|few|TRBJ1-5|TRBV15
CATSNTTYSAVQPQHF
TGTGCCACCAGTAATACCACCTACTCGGCAGTCCAGCCCCAGCATTTT
>.|.|TRBJ2-7|TRBV2
CASRVDASYEQYF
TGTGCCAGCAGGGTTGATGCCTCCTACGAGCAGTACTTC
>.|.|TRBJ2-7|TRBV4-3
CASSQGTTYEQYF
TGCGCCAGCAGCCAAGGGACAACCTACGAGCAGTACTTC
>TRBD1|.|TRBJ2-7|TRBV7-9
CASSFRPSGQGLDEQYF
TGTGCCAGCAGCTTCAGACCATCAGGACAGGGGCTGGACGAGCAGTACTTC
>.|.|TRBJ2-6|TRBV6-7
CASSSPERLQSRANVLTF
TGTGCCAGCAGTTCTCCAGAGCGTTTACAAAGTCGGGCCAACGTCCTGACTTTC
>TRBD1|.|TRBJ2-5|TRBV5-1
CASSLYRGQGETQYF
TGCGCCAGCAGCTTATACAGGGGGCAAGGAGAGACCCAGTACTTC
>.|.|TRBJ2-5|TRBV5-1
CASSLQGRETQYF
TGCGCCAGCAGCTTGCAGGGGAGAGAGACCCAGTACTTC
>.|.|TRBJ2-7|TRBV25-1
CASSEGGHSEQYF
TGTGCCAGCAGTGAAGGAGGACATTCCGAGCAGTACTTC
>TRBD2|.|TRBJ2-7|TRBV15
CATSRDRLAGGDEQYF
TGTGCCACCAGCAGAGATAGGCTAGCGGGAGGGGACGAGCAGTACTTC
>.|.|TRBJ2-7|TRBV27
CATRRGPARYF
TGTGCCACCCGTAGAGGCCCGGCCCGGTACTTC
>TRBD1|.|TRBJ2-7|TRBV5-6
CASSLRPGTGAEQYF
TGTGCCAGCAGCCTGCGTCCCGGGACAGGTGCCGAGCAGTACTTC
>.|.|TRBJ2-3|TRBV2
CASSGLTSTDTQYF
TGTGCCAGCAGTGGACTTACTAGCACAGATACGCAGTATTTT